This T cell receptor beta chain came from a study of shared clonotypes between healthy human individuals. Study in general: Researchers assigned three CD4 naive, three CD4 memory, two CD8 naive and one CD8 memory plate to each donor. Findings and caveats of the study: Sharing across four donors was seen in around 5% of naive CD4 clonotypes. Larger estimated richness was generally seen in naive subsets than in memory subsets.

The ends lost 4 bases at V and 6 bases at J; junction bases unmatched: 15. Germline V gives CDR1 ENHRY, CDR2 SYGVKD. The CDR3 spans 16 residues. Worth noting for this clone: Its target is not known.

Sorted-subset replicate PCRs used approximately 180 ng of genomic DNA. This amount corresponded to some 30,000 T cell genomes. Assay: immunoSEQ multiplex PCR; the TCRdb copy retains only in-frame clones and omits some. The table has about 1,900,000 clones, about 94% seen once; the top ten hold around 1%. CD45RO negativity and positive selection for CCR7 defined naive CD8 cells, a population that excluded terminally differentiated effector memory CD45RA+ cells. The chain uses TRBV10-3 and TRBJ2-7; 7 bases fit TRBD2. This receptor was obtained from a man aged 18 to 30 in good health. The sequencing input was naive CD8+ T cells sorted from blood. Written as DNA, the CDR3 is TGTGCCATCAGTGCGCCTAGCGGACGAAACCGTTCCGAGCAGTACTTC. This translates into CAISAPSGRNRSEQYF.